The sample holds a few counts of the clone carrying this T cell receptor (beta chain). Its target is unknown. Via MiXCR, TCRdb re-called the 5' RACE reads, giving one row per CDR3 protein. The repertoire holds just over 60,000 distinct CDR3 sequences, with roughly 30% as singletons. V was cut by 6 bases and J by 3 bases, with 14 bases left in between. Germline loops: CDR1 MNHNY, CDR2 SVGAGI (reference sequence). The CDR3 consists of 15 residues. Study-level findings and limits: Tumor Treg TCRs overlapped most with tumor naive CD4+ cells.

The sample taken for sequencing was tumor-infiltrating naive CD4+ T cells sorted from the breast tumor. The subset was: naive CD4+ T cells, CD4+CD45RA+CD25-. This chain connects TRBV6-6 to TRBJ1-4; possible D gene TRBD1, 5 bases. This TCR came from a female donor with breast cancer. The CDR3 region is CASRYTGTSNEKLFF. CDR3 nucleotides: TGTGCCAGCAGGTATACCGGGACCTCTAATGAAAAACTGTTTTTT.